The following is a TCR beta chain sequence with its context. The clone's antigen remains unknown. No base qualities exist here, and no much larger clone lies one base off it. The donors were roughly 40 Caucasian individuals from Russia, aged about 6 to 95 years, who were systemically healthy. Approximately 9.7 milliliters of peripheral blood were drawn from each donor into EDTA-treated Vacutainer tubes. PBMCs were isolated by Ficoll-Paque density-gradient centrifugation, with at least 7 million obtained per sample. Trizol reagent was used to extract total RNA from PBMCs, with at least 5 micrograms per sample. For every donor, an aliquot of PBMCs went through flow cytometry to measure the percentages of naive CD45RAhigh/CD27high T cells. Libraries were built with 5' RACE. TCRdb lists the instrument as Illumina HiSeq 2500. A second PCR of roughly 7 to 11 cycles was performed with a sample-barcoded 5' primer and a J-beta primer mix. A unique molecular identifier was introduced onto each TCR beta cDNA molecule by a template-switch 5' adaptor carrying 12 random nucleotides. Each sample yielded at least 2.5 million CDR3-containing paired-end reads. First-strand cDNA synthesis was performed from all RNA using the Mint cDNA synthesis kit, with priming by a TRBC-specific oligonucleotide. All cDNA was treated with uracil-DNA glycosylase and then went through a first 18-cycle PCR with the universal primers M1SS and BC2_uni_R. The published analysis was carried out like this. For normalization, 1 million high-quality reads were randomly selected from each sample, with every read carrying a distinct molecular identifier. Reads with shared molecular identifiers were discarded instead of being binned into consensus sequences. MiTCR, run with a Q25 quality threshold and the strictest error-elimination algorithm, handled CDR3 identification, clonotype clustering and error correction. A nonparametric unseen species model using Euler transformation provided a lower-bound estimate of total TCR beta diversity. Through fastp at Q25 and MiXCR, TCRdb rebuilt clones from the public reads, retaining in-frame beta chains. Every distinct CDR3 protein forms one entry, paired with its most common genes and DNA. In this record, the V and J calls reflect TCRdb's handling and not the investigators' own analysis. The sample table shows around 1.5 million distinct CDR3 sequences, and 59% are seen once. The ten largest clonotypes hold over 5% of the sample.

From the cysteine up to the phenylalanine, the CDR3 has a length of 14 residues. The kept DNA is CDR3 alone, 42 bases in frame from the first base. V drops 0 bases and J drops 6 bases, leaving 10 bases in between. Looking up the germline V gene yields CDR1 SGDLS and CDR2 YYNGEE. These data come from a study of blood T cells in healthy people across ages (dated by TCRdb to 2015 to 2017). For context, the study as a whole: In model experiments, template switching captured about one uniquely barcoded TCR beta cDNA molecule for every two T cells. Using deep sequencing normalized with unique cDNA molecular identifiers, the study measured how TCR beta repertoire diversity changes with age. The donors were divided into four age groups: young (average approximately 17 years), middle-aged (roughly 42), aged (approximately 62) and long-lived (roughly 88). Donors of different ages were randomly distributed across sequencing lanes to avoid experimental bias. The study analyzed two additional independent replicas of 1 million unique cDNA reads from the same blood draw for two donors, one aged 18 to 29 and one aged 80 or older. The research as a whole found: Because donor CMV infection status was unknown, age-related changes in expanded clonotypes were potentially confounded. Bulk unsorted PBMC profiling prevented conclusive comparison of naive and antigen-experienced compartments. The long-lived group showed more naive CD4+ T cells, fewer expanded clones and increased TCR diversity than the aged group, suggesting age selection. Estimates of total diversity from one million sequenced T cells were regarded as lower bounds and underestimates. Observed TCR beta diversity per million T cells fell roughly linearly with age, and a significant reduction was already apparent by age around 40. The percentage of naive T cells measured by flow cytometry correlated strongly with observed TCR beta diversity.

This TCR was sampled from a man aged 18 to 30 in good health. Sequences were obtained from blood. The chain is made from TRBV9 and TRBJ2-1; the D call is possibly TRBD1 or TRBD2, each sharing 5 bases. The DNA sequence is given as TGTGCCAGCAGCGTAGGGCGAGGGACCAATGAGCAGTTCTTC. Translated, it gives CASSVGRGTNEQFF.